The clone carrying this T cell receptor beta chain was seen many times. Antigen: not known. The CDR3 goes on 3 residues after the read ends, and that part is filled in from the germline J gene. V was clipped by 0 bases and J by 1 base; unmatched bases: 5. In germline, CDR1 is LGHNA, CDR2 YNFKEQ. CDR3 size: 16 residues. This record comes from a study of T cell clonality in common variable immunodeficiency. Broader study findings: Fewer deletions and N-nucleotide insertions were reportedly seen in common variable immunodeficiency TCR beta sequences. Links between repertoire features and CVID complications were heterogeneity-limited.

The CVID group had fewer than 19 females and 29 males, mean age about 36. For at least one year, all CVID subjects received replacement immunoglobulin. Donors gave roughly 5 to 8 ml heparinized peripheral whole blood. The assay was immunoSEQ multiplex PCR, and TCRdb's table has in-frame clones only and misses some. There are roughly 42,000 clones in the sample, none observed a single time. The chain couples TRBV4-2 to TRBJ2-7, with 8 bases identical to TRBD2. The sequencing input was peripheral blood mononuclear cells. This TCR came from a human donor with common variable immunodeficiency. CDR3 DNA (partial): TGTGCCAGCAGCCAAGATCCACTAGCGGATTCCTACGAG. This sequence encodes CASSQDPLADSYE. The whole CDR3 is CASSQDPLADSYEQYF.